These T cell receptor beta chains were read from a single sample in a study of T cells in Graves' hyperthyroidism and ophthalmopathy. TCRdb redid the calling of the multiplex PCR reads with MiXCR, one entry per CDR3 protein. This table holds around 350,000 distinct CDR3 sequences, about 13% found once. The sequenced sample consisted of blood. These receptors originate from a woman aged 18-29 years with Graves' hyperthyroidism. The CDR3 runs from the conserved cysteine through the conserved F or W. A D gene is named only where the DNA matches it firmly. The size entry is marked missing in some rows and otherwise reads once, few, many or a size class.

>TRBJ2-3|few|TRBD2|TRBV7-9
CASSPPGRGGTDTQYF
TGTGCCAGCAGCCCGCCGGGGCGGGGGGGCACAGATACGCAGTATTTT
>TRBJ2-3|few|NA|TRBV4-1
CASSQGRGRTDTQYF
TGCGCCAGCAGCCAAGGCAGGGGGAGGACAGATACGCAGTATTTT
>TRBJ2-5|many|NA|TRBV20-1
CSARVGPLQETQYF
TGCAGTGCTAGAGTTGGACCTCTCCAAGAGACCCAGTACTTC
>TRBJ1-1|many|NA|TRBV7-3
CASSLTGGGTEAFF
TGTGCCAGCAGCTTAACGGGGGGGGGTACTGAAGCTTTCTTT
>TRBJ2-1|NA|TRBD2|TRBV7-9
CASSFGTSFDEQFF
TGTGCCAGCAGCTTCGGGACTAGTTTCGATGAGCAGTTCTTC
>TRBJ2-5|many|NA|TRBV6-1
CASSRPQETQYF
TGTGCCAGCAGCCGACCCCAAGAGACCCAGTACTTC
>TRBJ1-1|NA|NA|TRBV4-2
CASSQDLGGRPNTEAFF
TGTGCCAGCAGCCAAGATCTAGGGGGGCGGCCGAACACTGAAGCTTTCTTT
>TRBJ2-3|NA|NA|TRBV28
CASSPPETDTQYF
TGTGCCAGCAGCCCCCCCGAGACAGATACGCAGTATTTT
>TRBJ2-5|many|TRBD1|TRBV7-3
CASSLLGTEQETQYF
TGTGCCAGCAGCTTATTAGGGACAGAACAAGAGACCCAGTACTTC
>TRBJ2-7|many|NA|TRBV28
CASTHDRGGTFHEQYF
TGTGCCAGCACCCACGACCGAGGCGGAACCTTCCACGAGCAGTACTTC
>TRBJ1-1|many|NA|TRBV7-9
CASRQRQNPNTEAFF
TGTGCCAGCAGACAGCGACAGAACCCGAACACTGAAGCTTTCTTT
>TRBJ1-5|NA|NA|TRBV5-6
CASSLRRQPQHF
TGTGCCAGCAGCTTGAGACGCCAGCCCCAGCATTTT
>TRBJ2-7|many|NA|TRBV4-1
CASSQMRLALGGEQYF
TGCGCCAGCAGCCAAATGAGACTGGCACTTGGAGGGGAGCAGTACTTC
>TRBJ2-2|many|NA|TRBV14
CASSPRMWGVGTGELFF
TGTGCCAGCAGCCCCCGTATGTGGGGCGTGGGCACCGGGGAGCTGTTTTTT
>TRBJ2-7|many|NA|TRBV28
CASTTRTYEQYF
TGTGCCAGCACCACCCGAACCTACGAGCAGTACTTC
>TRBJ2-2|many|NA|TRBV12-3/TRBV12-4
CASSQRLSTGELFF
TGTGCCAGCAGTCAGAGACTATCCACCGGGGAGCTGTTTTTT
>TRBJ1-1|once|NA|TRBV29-1
CSVAVTEAFF
TGCAGCGTTGCTGTCACTGAAGCTTTCTTT
>TRBJ2-1|few|TRBD2|TRBV6-1
CASSEAGGRNVGEQFF
TGTGCCAGCAGTGAGGCGGGAGGGAGAAATGTGGGTGAGCAGTTCTTC
>TRBJ1-2|NA|NA|TRBV29-1
CSSYHRNYGYTF
TGCAGCTCCTACCACAGGAACTATGGCTACACCTTC
>TRBJ2-7|many|TRBD1|TRBV11-2
CASRRDSGQGSYEQYF
TGTGCCAGCAGGCGAGATTCGGGACAGGGGTCTTACGAGCAGTACTTC
>TRBJ2-5|many|TRBD2|TRBV20-1
CSGYGGQETQYF
TGCAGTGGTTACGGGGGGCAAGAGACCCAGTACTTC
>TRBJ1-2|many|TRBD1|TRBV2
CASSGTGSGYTF
TGTGCCAGCAGTGGGACAGGGAGCGGCTACACCTTC
>TRBJ2-1|NA|NA|TRBV5-4
CASSEGHYNEQFF
TGTGCCAGCAGCGAGGGGCACTACAATGAGCAGTTCTTC
>TRBJ1-2|few|NA|TRBV19
CASSSPGGYTF
TGTGCCAGTAGTAGTCCGGGTGGCTACACCTTC
>TRBJ2-1|few|NA|TRBV6-1
CASSEVGGNYNEQFF
TGTGCCAGCAGTGAAGTAGGGGGGAACTACAATGAGCAGTTCTTC
>TRBJ2-3|NA|NA|TRBV20-1
CSARGSARATDTQYF
TGCAGTGCCAGAGGTTCTGCCAGGGCCACAGATACGCAGTATTTT
>TRBJ1-5|NA|TRBD1|TRBV6-1
CASGGQGGQPQHF
TGTGCCAGCGGAGGACAGGGGGGTCAGCCCCAGCATTTT
>TRBJ2-3|once|TRBD2|TRBV10-3
CAISGALAGVFGDTQYF
TGTGCCATCAGCGGTGCGCTAGCGGGGGTTTTTGGCGATACGCAGTATTTT
>TRBJ1-1|many|NA|TRBV28
CASKLRQEVSTEAFF
TGTGCCAGCAAATTACGACAGGAAGTGAGCACTGAAGCTTTCTTT
>TRBJ2-5|many|NA|TRBV7-2
CASSEIQGKETQYF
TGTGCCAGCAGCGAAATCCAGGGGAAAGAGACCCAGTACTTC
>TRBJ1-1|many|NA|TRBV7-9
CASSLSTGSNTEAFF
TGTGCCAGCAGCTTATCTACAGGCTCGAACACTGAAGCTTTCTTT
>TRBJ2-1|many|NA|TRBV18
CASSRPMDEQFF
TGTGCCAGCTCTCGTCCGATGGATGAGCAGTTCTTC
>TRBJ1-1|many|NA|TRBV28
CASSFAKAGTEAFF
TGTGCCAGCAGTTTCGCTAAGGCTGGAACTGAAGCTTTCTTT
>TRBJ2-1|many|NA|TRBV20-1
CSAIRTEHNEQFF
TGCAGTGCCATCCGGACAGAACACAATGAGCAGTTCTTC
>TRBJ1-2|many|TRBD1|TRBV3-1
CASSQGGGGAYGYTF
TGTGCCAGCAGCCAGGGAGGAGGGGGCGCCTATGGCTACACCTTC
>TRBJ2-2|many|TRBD2|TRBV30
CAWTSGAGELFF
TGTGCCTGGACTAGCGGGGCCGGGGAGCTGTTTTTT